Below are 3 T cell receptor beta chains sequenced from a single sample in a study of T-cell memory formation after mild COVID-19. TCRdb called the 5' RACE reads again in MiXCR, with one record for every CDR3 protein. Among roughly 500,000 distinct CDR3 sequences listed, around 21% were seen once. The specimen sequenced was PBMCs or a T cell subset sorted from them (not recorded which). Receptors originate from an adult woman who had mild COVID-19 (a few samples of this study predate the infection). Cell type and time point are not known.

This clonotype has more than one count but fewer than ten. J is TRBJ2-7 and V is TRBV12-3 or TRBV12-4; D might be TRBD2 (5 bases). Trimming cost V 3 bases and J 3 bases, with 12 bases left between them. This CDR3 spans 14 amino acids. The CDR3 DNA reads as TGTGCCAGCAGTTTGCGTAGCGCTTACTACGAGCAGTACTTC. It codes for CASSLRSAYYEQYF.

This clonotype was found a few times. This chain joins TRBV20-1 and TRBJ2-1, with 7 bases identical to TRBD2. V dropped 0 bases and J dropped 4; count of bases not matched to a gene: 12. The CDR3 is made up of 17 amino acids. Germline CDR1 is DFQATT and CDR2 is SNEGSKA (reference sequence). The CDR3 sequence is CSARESKAGRAYNEQFF. The CDR3 nucleotides read TGCAGTGCTAGAGAATCGAAAGCGGGGCGGGCGTACAATGAGCAGTTCTTC.

The CDR3 DNA follows: TGTGCCAGCAGTCCGACGGGCGACGGGAGGAACGAGCAGTACTTC. Encoded protein: CASSPTGDGRNEQYF. J is TRBJ2-7 and V is TRBV27, with 7 positions matching TRBD2. V trimming: 5 bases; J trimming: 5 bases; junction bases outside the gene matches: 12. This CDR3 has 15 residues. Germline V lookup: CDR1 MNHEY, CDR2 SMNVEV (reference sequence).